Each of the 17 T cell receptor beta chains below was sequenced from the same sample in a study of T cell repertoires in cytomegalovirus infection. From the reads, TCRdb called clonotypes with MiXCR, one entry per CDR3 protein. This sample yields around 280,000 distinct CDR3 sequences, of which around 10% are seen a single time; around 2.6% belongs to the top ten. The source material was PBMCs. The receptor set was obtained from a human donor in good health (CMV status not recorded). Some clones in this sample may be carry-over from other donors' samples.

This clonotype came up many times. This chain connects TRBV12-3 or TRBV12-4 to TRBJ1-2, with a possible D match to TRBD1 (5 bases). The CDR3 has 15 amino acids. Trimming left V 1 base short and J 2 bases short, with 11 bases between. The CDR3 DNA follows: TGTGCCAGCAGTTTAGGGGGCCCCGCCAACTATGGCTACACCTTC. Translating it yields CASSLGGPANYGYTF.

The table lists this clonotype with many counts. The chain recombines TRBV7-2 with TRBJ2-3, with a weak D call TRBD2 (5 bases). CDR3 size: 14 residues. Germline CDR1 and CDR2: SGHTA and FQGNSA. The germline V and J ends were trimmed by 5 bases and 1 base, with 10 bases remaining between them. This CDR3 reads CASSMLARTDTQYF. The CDR3 DNA reads as TGTGCCAGCAGCATGCTAGCTCGCACAGATACGCAGTATTTT.

This clonotype was counted ten times or more. The V gene is TRBV7-2, the J gene TRBJ2-7; 9 positions agree with TRBD2. J lost 0 bases, V lost 2 bases, and 2 bases had no gene match. The CDR3 is 15 residues long. Germline CDR1 SGHTA, CDR2 FQGNSA. In DNA, the CDR3 is TGTGCCAGCAGCTTACTAGCGGGGAGCTCCTACGAGCAGTACGTC. The encoded protein is CASSLLAGSSYEQYV.

This clonotype was observed many times. The chain recombines TRBV12-3 or TRBV12-4 with TRBJ1-1; the D is unclear. This CDR3 is 12 amino acids long. Trimming removed 3 bases at V and 4 bases at J, with 6 bases between. CDR3 DNA: TGTGCCAGCAGTTTGGAGTCCACTGAAGCTTTCTTT. Translated, it gives CASSLESTEAFF.

Worth noting for this clonotype: A much larger clone lies a single base off, so this may be a read error. Likely a read error: the CDR3 ends without its conserved phenylalanine or tryptophan. The V and J genes are TRBV10-3 and TRBJ2-6; D gene uncertain. With 7 bases removed from V and 0 bases from J, the gap between germline ends came to 4 bases. The germline V gene encodes CDR1 ENHRY and CDR2 SYGVKD. The CDR3 extends over 13 amino acids. CDR3 sequence: CAIKSSGANVLTI. The CDR3 nucleotides read TGTGCCATCAAGTCCTCTGGGGCCAACGTCCTGACTATC.

The table lists this clonotype with many counts. This chain's CDR3 is CASSYGVDSNYGYTF. In nucleotides, the CDR3 is TGTGCCAGCAGTTACGGGGTCGACAGTAACTATGGCTACACCTTC. The chain links TRBV6-5 to TRBJ1-2; tentative D call: TRBD1 (5 bases). With 2 bases removed from V and 1 base from J, the gap between germline ends came to 11 bases. From germline, CDR1 is MNHEY and CDR2 SVGAGI. The CDR3 is made up of 15 amino acids.

This clonotype was observed a few times. The chain has TRBV10-3 and TRBJ2-4; 7 nucleotides line up with TRBD1. Trimming removed 4 bases from V and 5 bases from J; junction bases left unmatched: 2. Per germline, CDR1 ENHRY and CDR2 SYGVKD. The CDR3 loop spans 13 amino acids. The CDR3 is CAISAQGENIQYF. The CDR3, as DNA: TGTGCCATCAGTGCCCAGGGGGAAAACATTCAGTACTTC.

The chain joins TRBV7-9 to TRBJ1-1; 7 bases match TRBD1. V trimming: 6 bases; J trimming: 1 base; junction bases outside the gene matches: 8. The germline CDR1 and CDR2 sequences are SEHNR and FQNEAQ (reference sequence). CDR3 length: 15 residues. CDR3 protein: CASRKNTGENTEAFF. The CDR3 nucleotides read TGTGCCAGCAGAAAGAATACAGGGGAGAACACTGAAGCTTTCTTT.

Ten or more counts support this clonotype. The gene calls are TRBV5-1 and TRBJ2-5; D ambiguous. V shed 0 bases and J shed 1 base, with 10 bases lying between them. The CDR3 runs 15 residues. Germline V gene lookup returns CDR1 SGHRS and CDR2 YFSETQ. The CDR3 loop reads CASSLATGLQETQYF. CDR3 DNA: TGCGCCAGCAGCTTGGCCACTGGCCTCCAAGAGACCCAGTACTTC.

This clonotype was observed a few times. The V call is TRBV5-4, the J call TRBJ2-7; 9 bases are shared with TRBD1. V was pared by 3 bases and J by 1 base, with 5 bases of the junction left unmatched. Germline V lookup: CDR1 SGHNT, CDR2 YYREEE (reference sequence). The CDR3 has 15 residues. The CDR3 DNA reads TGTGCCAGCAGCTCCCAACAGGGGGCATCCTACGAGCAGTACTTC. Amino acid sequence: CASSSQQGASYEQYF. The variable domain in full, with the rest retrieved from reference TRBV5-4 and TRBJ2-7, is ETGVTQSPTHLIKTRGQQVTLRCSSQSGHNTVSWYQQALGQGPQFIFQYYREEENGRGNFPPRFSGLQFPNYSSELNVNALELDDSALYLCASSSQQGASYEQYFGPGTRLTVT.

Ten or more counts support this clonotype. V is TRBV7-2 and J is TRBJ2-3, with D perhaps TRBD2 (7 bases). V lost 4 bases, J lost 2 bases, and 13 bases lay in between. Germline V CDR1 and CDR2: SGHTA, FQGNSA. CDR3 size: 15 residues. CDR3 protein: CASSSRGGYTDTQYF. In DNA form, the CDR3 reads TGTGCCAGCAGCTCGAGGGGGGGTTACACAGATACGCAGTATTTT.

This clonotype was counted ten times or more. V usage is TRBV12-3 or TRBV12-4 and J usage is TRBJ2-1; 10 bases are shared with TRBD1. The CDR3 sequence is 15 residues long. V trimming: 4 bases; J trimming: 5 bases; junction bases outside the gene matches: 5. The CDR3 protein is CASSWGQGRHNEQFF. CDR3 sequence (DNA): TGTGCCAGCAGTTGGGGACAGGGGAGACACAATGAGCAGTTCTTC.

This clonotype was found many times. The chain recombines TRBV20-1 with TRBJ1-2, with D tentatively TRBD1 (5 bases). Germline assignment: CDR1 DFQATT and CDR2 SNEGSKA (reference sequence). Between the trimmed V and J ends, which lost 0 bases and 7 bases, there was a span of 18 bases. CDR3 length: 15 amino acids. The CDR3 sequence: CSARDRGGQRGGYTF. Written as DNA, the CDR3 is TGCAGTGCTAGAGATAGGGGCGGTCAGCGAGGTGGCTACACCTTC.

This clonotype has at least ten counts. The CDR3 spells CASSTWGMETQYF. As DNA, the CDR3 is TGTGCCAGCAGTACCTGGGGTATGGAGACCCAGTACTTC. The gene calls are TRBV28 and TRBJ2-5, with unresolved D. The CDR3 sequence is 13 residues long. V was clipped by 5 bases and J by 5 bases, with 12 bases between them. The germline V gene has CDR1 MDHEN and CDR2 SYDVKM.

This clonotype was recorded at least ten times. The chain recombines TRBV20-1 with TRBJ2-5; the D is unclear. Trimming cost V 0 bases and J 0 bases, with 11 bases left between them. This CDR3 contains 15 residues. Germline V gene sequence: CDR1 DFQATT, CDR2 SNEGSKA (reference sequence). The CDR3 is CSARDGRGNQETQYF. The CDR3 nucleotides are TGCAGTGCTAGAGATGGGCGAGGCAACCAAGAGACCCAGTACTTC.

This clonotype was seen ten or more times. This sequence joins TRBV29-1 and TRBJ2-4; D not certain. Germline loops: CDR1 SQVTM, CDR2 ANQGSEA. The germline V and J ends were trimmed by 6 bases and 0 bases, with 12 bases remaining between them. The CDR3 covers 14 residues. CDR3 DNA: TGCAGCGTATCACTCCCGGGAGCCAAAAACATTCAGTACTTC. Its protein product is CSVSLPGAKNIQYF.

The J gene is TRBJ1-1, the V gene TRBV15; a weak D match, TRBD1 (6 bases). With 5 bases removed from V and 1 base from J, the gap between germline ends came to 14 bases. The CDR3 runs to 15 residues. In germline, CDR1 is LNHNV, CDR2 YYDKDF (reference sequence). The CDR3, as DNA: TGTGCCACCAGCGAAACAGGGATCGGGAACACTGAAGCTTTCTTT. Its protein is CATSETGIGNTEAFF.